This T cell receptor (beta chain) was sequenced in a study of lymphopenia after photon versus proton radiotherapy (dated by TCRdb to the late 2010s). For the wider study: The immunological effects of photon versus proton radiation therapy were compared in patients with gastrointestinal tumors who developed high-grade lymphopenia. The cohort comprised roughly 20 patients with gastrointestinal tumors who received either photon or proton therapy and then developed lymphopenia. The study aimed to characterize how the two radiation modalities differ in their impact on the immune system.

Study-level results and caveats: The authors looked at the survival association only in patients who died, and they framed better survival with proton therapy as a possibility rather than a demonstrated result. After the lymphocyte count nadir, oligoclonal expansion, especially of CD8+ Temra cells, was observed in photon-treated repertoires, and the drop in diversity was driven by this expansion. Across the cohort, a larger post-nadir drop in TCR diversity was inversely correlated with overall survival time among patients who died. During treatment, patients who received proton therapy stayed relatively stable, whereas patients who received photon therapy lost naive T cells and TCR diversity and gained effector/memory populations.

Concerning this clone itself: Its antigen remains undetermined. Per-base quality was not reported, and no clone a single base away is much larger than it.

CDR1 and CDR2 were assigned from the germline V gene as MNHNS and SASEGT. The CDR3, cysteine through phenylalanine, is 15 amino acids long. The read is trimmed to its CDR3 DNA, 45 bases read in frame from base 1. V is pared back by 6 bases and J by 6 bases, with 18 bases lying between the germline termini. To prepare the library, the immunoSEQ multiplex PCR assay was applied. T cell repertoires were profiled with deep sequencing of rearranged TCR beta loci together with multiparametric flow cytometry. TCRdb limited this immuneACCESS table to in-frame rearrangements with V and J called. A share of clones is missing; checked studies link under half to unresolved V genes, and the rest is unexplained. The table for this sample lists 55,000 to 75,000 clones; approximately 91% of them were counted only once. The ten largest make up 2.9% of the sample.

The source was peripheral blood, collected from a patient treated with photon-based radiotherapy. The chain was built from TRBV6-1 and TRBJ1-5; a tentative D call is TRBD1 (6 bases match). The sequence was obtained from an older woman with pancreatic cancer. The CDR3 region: CASRANSQGFQPQHF. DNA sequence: TGTGCCAGCAGAGCAAACTCCCAGGGGTTTCAGCCCCAGCATTTT.